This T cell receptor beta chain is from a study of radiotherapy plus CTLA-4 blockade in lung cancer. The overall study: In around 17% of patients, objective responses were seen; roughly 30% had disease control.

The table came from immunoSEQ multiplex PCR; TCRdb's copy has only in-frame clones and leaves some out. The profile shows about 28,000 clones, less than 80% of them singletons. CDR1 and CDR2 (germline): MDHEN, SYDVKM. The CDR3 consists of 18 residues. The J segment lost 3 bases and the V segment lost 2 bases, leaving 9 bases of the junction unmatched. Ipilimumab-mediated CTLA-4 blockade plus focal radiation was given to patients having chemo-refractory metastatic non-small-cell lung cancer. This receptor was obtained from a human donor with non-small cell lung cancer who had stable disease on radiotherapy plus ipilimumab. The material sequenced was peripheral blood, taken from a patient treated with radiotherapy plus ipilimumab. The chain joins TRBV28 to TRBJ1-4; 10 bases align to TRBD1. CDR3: CASSLTGTGVSANEKLFF. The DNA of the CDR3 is TGTGCCAGCAGTTTAACCGGGACAGGGGTTAGTGCTAATGAAAAACTGTTTTTT.